Listed below are T cell receptor beta chains from one sample, sequenced in a study of molecular identifiers for immune sequencing clone quantification. TCRdb re-analysed the PCR reads in MiXCR, keeping a single row per CDR3 protein. The sample includes more than 450,000 distinct CDR3 sequences, 25% of them seen just once. Material: naive CD8+ T cells from blood, with Jurkat cell RNA spiked in. The source of these receptors is a human donor in good health. Some libraries in this study had Jurkat cell RNA spiked in. Both conserved end residues are trimmed from each CDR3.

TRBV2,TRBJ2-7,ASSEWRQGSSSYEQY
TRBV30,TRBJ2-2,AWSLGNTGELF
TRBV4-3,TRBJ1-1,ASSQGTGWFTEAF
TRBV5-1,TRBJ2-1,ASSLELRGEQF
TRBV2,TRBJ2-7,ASRGQGSYEQY
TRBV20-1,TRBJ2-3,SARESGRAIADTQY
TRBV6-6,TRBJ2-3,ASSEYTGRTRREYSTDTQY
TRBV2,TRBJ1-5,ASRTGFGNQPQH
TRBV7-9,TRBJ2-3,ASRGRGPSTDTQY
TRBV19,TRBJ2-7,ASSIAGDYLDEQY
TRBV4-1,TRBJ2-5,ASSQELYQETQY
TRBV12-3/TRBV12-4,TRBJ2-2,ASSFPPPPGELF
TRBV20-1,TRBJ1-4,SATNWEAFNEKLF
TRBV7-9,TRBJ1-1,ASSFSGTNTEAF
TRBV4-3,TRBJ2-7,ASSQGPSTNGYEQY
TRBV12-3/TRBV12-4,TRBJ2-1,ASSLVGAGDNEQF
TRBV7-9,TRBJ1-1,ASSLAIGRDTEAF
TRBV2,TRBJ2-6,ASSETANSGANVLT
TRBV7-9,TRBJ2-2,ASSLIAGGLSNTGELF
TRBV27,TRBJ1-1,ASSLSVGANTEAF
TRBV11-3,TRBJ2-3,ASSSSGRGVEQY
TRBV7-9,TRBJ1-6,ASSSTPIGSSPLH
TRBV27,TRBJ2-7,ASSLTWTSGTAPYEQY
TRBV3-1,TRBJ2-7,AGTVGLGSYEQY
TRBV7-8,TRBJ1-2,ASAGTQDGYT
TRBV25-1,TRBJ2-3,ASSGPTGGIADTQY
TRBV4-3,TRBJ2-5,ASSQDWASGGHQETQY
TRBV9,TRBJ1-5,ASSVGGASGPQH
TRBV18,TRBJ2-3,ASSPPGTSGVDTQY
TRBV4-3,TRBJ1-5,ASSQDKLVGRSNQPQH
TRBV4-1,TRBJ2-3,ASSPGGLAGSYTDTQY
TRBV5-1,TRBJ2-7,ASSLIEQGDYEQY
TRBV4-1,TRBJ1-2,ASSHFDGYT
TRBV6-5,TRBJ1-1,ASSYGTGLNTEAF
TRBV20-1,TRBJ1-1,SATPRGESRYEAF
TRBV7-9,TRBJ1-1,ASKPGGKVEAF
TRBV11-2,TRBJ2-5,TSGAWASGQQETQY
TRBV19,TRBJ1-4,ASSIRSATNEKLF
TRBV7-2,TRBJ2-7,ASRLEWRGGPAQS
TRBV30,TRBJ2-7,AWSLTGACEQY